These 19 T cell receptor beta chains share one sample of origin, sequenced in a study of control samples from healthy donors and cancer patients (TCRdb year 2020). Receptor amplification or capture employed the immunoSEQ multiplex PCR assay. TCRdb provides this immuneACCESS table in a form limited to in-frame rearrangements. Some clones are lacking; in checked studies, under half of them reflect an unresolved V gene, and why the rest are absent is not known. The sample data list under 150,000 clones, and approximately 92% of these were observed just once. Clones ranked in the top ten supply 1% to 1.4% of the sample. The material sequenced was PBMCs. These TCRs come from a woman aged 50 to 60 with colorectal cancer.

J is TRBJ1-1 and V is TRBV7-8; D is possibly TRBD1 (5 bases). The germline V gene has CDR1 SGHVS and CDR2 FQNEAQ. The CDR3 length is 16 residues. V lost 2 bases to trimming and J lost 3 bases, with 16 bases between them. The CDR3 nucleotides read TGTGCCAGCAGCTTACCACCCGGGACGGCCTACACTGAAGCTTTCTTT. This encodes CASSLPPGTAYTEAFF.

V gene TRBV19 combines with J gene TRBJ2-2; 10 nucleotides match TRBD2. There are 16 residues in the CDR3. Germline trimming cut 2 bases from V and 6 bases from J; bases unmatched to any gene: 6. The germline gives CDR1 LNHDA, CDR2 SQIVND (reference sequence). The CDR3 DNA sequence: TGTGCCAGTAGTATAACAGCGGGGGGGCCGGCCGGGGAGCTGTTTTTT. It specifies CASSITAGGPAGELFF.

This chain links TRBV5-1 with TRBJ2-5, with D hard to call. Trimming removed 5 bases from V and 2 bases from J, with 10 bases in between. The CDR3 length is 13 residues. Germline CDR1 and CDR2: SGHRS and YFSETQ. The CDR3 protein is CASSERSQETQYF. In DNA form, the CDR3 reads TGCGCCAGCAGTGAACGGTCACAAGAGACCCAGTACTTC.

The count of this clone is one. J is TRBJ1-2 and V is TRBV7-9; D is undetermined. V gave up 5 bases and J gave up 1 base, with 14 bases separating them. Looked up from germline, CDR1 is SEHNR and CDR2 is FQNEAQ (reference sequence). The length of the CDR3 is 15 residues. Here the CDR3 reads CASSLPNRYNYGYTF. CDR3 nucleotides: TGTGCCAGCAGCCTCCCTAATAGATATAACTATGGCTACACCTTC.

This clone turned up a few times. The J gene is TRBJ1-3, the V gene TRBV5-1; 8 positions match TRBD1. V was clipped by 4 bases and J by 0 bases; unmatched bases: 9. Germline V gene data show CDR1 as SGHRS and CDR2 as YFSETQ. The CDR3 runs 17 residues. CDR3 loop: CASSPDRVVASGNTIYF. CDR3 sequence (DNA): TGCGCCAGCAGCCCGGACAGGGTCGTGGCCTCTGGAAACACCATATATTTT. Using reference TRBV5-1 and TRBJ1-3 for the parts outside the CDR3, the full variable domain is KAGVTQTPRYLIKTRGQQVTLSCSPISGHRSVSWYQQTPGQGLQFLFEYFSETQRNKGNFPGRFSGRQFSNSRSEMNVSTLELGDSALYLCASSPDRVVASGNTIYFGEGSWLTVV.

V gene TRBV7-8 combines with J gene TRBJ1-1, with D uncertain. With 1 base removed from V and 7 bases from J, the gap between germline ends came to 7 bases. Germline CDR1 and CDR2: SGHVS and FQNEAQ. CDR3 length: 12 residues. CDR3 in amino acids: CASSLVGLEAFF. The CDR3 coding sequence is TGTGCCAGCAGCTTAGTGGGTCTTGAAGCTTTCTTT. The whole variable domain, remainder taken from reference TRBV7-8 and TRBJ1-1, is GAGVSQSPRYKVAKRGQDVALRCDPISGHVSLFWYQQALGQGPEFLTYFQNEAQLDKSGLPSDRFFAERPEGSVSTLKIQRTQQEDSAVYLCASSLVGLEAFFGQGTRLTVV.

The J gene is TRBJ2-7, the V gene TRBV28, with TRBD2 identical over 13 bases. With 7 bases clipped from V and 0 bases from J, the junction kept 15 bases outside the gene matches. Germline V gene data show CDR1 as MDHEN and CDR2 as SYDVKM. There are 19 residues in the CDR3. The CDR3 nucleotides read TGTGCCAGCACCCCACCGGGACTAGCGGGGTCCCCCCACTCCTACGAGCAGTACTTC. Protein sequence: CASTPPGLAGSPHSYEQYF.

The chain employs TRBV4-1 and TRBJ1-1; D unclear. Germline V gene lookup returns CDR1 MGHRA and CDR2 YSYEKL. The CDR3 consists of 17 residues. The germline V and J ends were trimmed by 5 bases and 0 bases, with 19 bases remaining between them. The CDR3 nucleotides read TGCGCCAGCAGCTCCCGTACCCGCCCAACCTTGAACACTGAAGCTTTCTTT. As protein: CASSSRTRPTLNTEAFF.

This chain links TRBV12-3 or TRBV12-4 with TRBJ1-4; D is undetermined. Trimming stripped 5 bases from V and 7 bases from J, with 11 bases between. This CDR3 has 13 residues. CDR3 in DNA: TGTGCCAGCAGTCCGACGATGGCTGAAAAACTGTTTTTT. This gives the protein CASSPTMAEKLFF.

This clone is a singleton in its sample. This chain joins TRBV29-1 and TRBJ2-5; 7 bases are shared with TRBD2. Germline V gives CDR1 SQVTM, CDR2 ANQGSEA. This CDR3 spans 16 amino acids. J lost 5 bases, V lost 4 bases, and 16 bases had no gene match. In nucleotides, the CDR3 is TGCAGCGTTGTTCCTCCCCGGGAGGCCGTCGTCGAGACCCAGTACTTC. Residues: CSVVPPREAVVETQYF.

This chain uses TRBV6-5 with TRBJ2-1; 12 bases are a match to TRBD2. V was pared by 0 bases and J by 9 bases, with 6 bases of the junction left unmatched. This CDR3 comprises 16 residues. The germline V gene has CDR1 MNHEY and CDR2 SVGAGI. CDR3 in amino acids: CASSYSTSGRMVEQFF. The CDR3 nucleotides are TGTGCCAGCAGTTACTCGACTAGCGGGAGAATGGTTGAGCAGTTCTTC.

This clone came up a few times. The rearrangement uses TRBV12-3 or TRBV12-4 and TRBJ2-1, with D perhaps TRBD1 (5 bases). CDR3 size: 11 residues. V lost 7 bases and J lost 7, with 8 bases in between. The CDR3 bases are TGTGCCAGCAACTACAGGAATGAGCAGTTCTTC. Protein product: CASNYRNEQFF.

The chain carries TRBV7-9 and TRBJ2-5; TRBD1 aligns across 11 bases. The CDR3 runs 15 residues. The germline gives CDR1 SEHNR, CDR2 FQNEAQ (reference sequence). After removal of 3 bases from V and 4 bases from J, the junction contained 4 bases not matched to a gene. CDR3 protein: CASSFGQGAGETQYF. The DNA for the CDR3 is TGTGCCAGCAGCTTCGGACAGGGGGCCGGAGAGACCCAGTACTTC.

The rearrangement joins TRBV5-1 to TRBJ2-1, with TRBD2 matching over 11 bases. The CDR3 runs to 15 residues. CDR1 is SGHRS and CDR2 is YFSETQ in the germline V gene. The junction had 3 bases not matched to a gene; V was cut back by 4 bases and J by 3 bases. CDR3 region: CASSPGLAVYNEQFF. The CDR3 DNA follows: TGCGCCAGCAGCCCGGGACTAGCGGTCTACAATGAGCAGTTCTTC.

The chain recombines TRBV19 with TRBJ2-7, with 7 nucleotides matching TRBD2. Trimming took 5 bases from V and 5 from J; bases not matched to a gene: 9. Germline values: CDR1 LNHDA, CDR2 SQIVND (reference sequence). This CDR3 has 14 amino acids. This CDR3 is CASSRREGTDEQYF. CDR3 nucleotides: TGTGCCAGTAGTCGGAGGGAGGGTACCGACGAGCAGTACTTC.

DNA for the CDR3: TGCAGCGCCGAAACAGATACGCAGTATTTT. Translating gives CSAETDTQYF. This chain links TRBV29-1 with TRBJ2-3; the D is unclear. The CDR3 is made up of 10 amino acids. Trimming took 7 bases from V and 3 from J, leaving 5 bases between them. Germline V gives CDR1 SQVTM, CDR2 ANQGSEA.

There are a few counts of this clone. This chain connects TRBV9 to TRBJ2-1; no firm D call. CDR1 and CDR2 from the germline V gene are SGDLS and YYNGEE. The CDR3 sequence is 19 residues long. With 4 bases removed from V and 0 bases from J, the gap between germline ends came to 23 bases. CDR3 bases: TGTGCCAGCAGCAACTCGGACCGGCGTCGGCCCAGCTCCTACAATGAGCAGTTCTTC. Amino acid sequence: CASSNSDRRRPSSYNEQFF.

This chain joins TRBV23-1 and TRBJ2-3; either TRBD1 or TRBD2 may supply D (5 bases each). TRBV23-1 is noted as an ORF with a role that remains uncertain. Trimming removed 5 bases from V and 2 bases from J, with 17 bases in between. The CDR3 is made up of 16 amino acids. The CDR3 protein is CASSVLEEGPTDTQYF. The CDR3 DNA reads as TGCGCCAGCAGTGTTCTAGAAGAGGGGCCCACAGATACGCAGTATTTT.

The chain couples TRBV4-1 to TRBJ2-7; the match to TRBD2 covers 10 bases. From germline, CDR1 is MGHRA and CDR2 YSYEKL. Trimming removed 4 bases from V and 5 bases from J; junction bases left unmatched: 2. The CDR3 is 13 amino acids. DNA of the CDR3: TGCGCCAGCAGCCCTAGCGGGAGTGACGAGCAGTACTTC. It specifies CASSPSGSDEQYF.